Following are 28 T cell receptor beta chains from one sample sequenced in a study of CD8+ T cells in alopecia areata. Reverse transcribed after extraction, RNA yielded cDNA as the sequencing template. Assay used: immunoSEQ multiplex PCR; TCRdb lists only in-frame clones, some missing. Of roughly 170,000 clones in the sample, 59% are singletons; the top ten hold approximately 14%. The sample here was CD4+ T cells sorted from blood, taken at week 0. These receptors came from a human donor with alopecia areata.

V is TRBV28 and J is TRBJ1-1; 8 bases align to TRBD1. V lost 4 bases and J lost 1; bases outside the gene matches: 5. The CDR3 has 15 amino acids. From germline, CDR1 is MDHEN and CDR2 SYDVKM. The CDR3 is CASSYSDRENTEAFF. DNA of the CDR3: TGTGCCAGCAGTTATTCGGACAGGGAGAACACTGAAGCTTTCTTT.

V usage is TRBV11-3 and J usage is TRBJ2-5, with unresolved D. Trimming left V 5 bases short and J 2 bases short, with 24 bases between. The germline V gene encodes CDR1 SGHNT and CDR2 YENEEA. This CDR3 is built from 18 residues. CDR3 in DNA: TGTGCCAGCAGCCCCGGCGAGCCTCTCAAAAGTAGGCAAGAGACCCAGTACTTC. Encoded protein: CASSPGEPLKSRQETQYF.

The chain uses TRBV2 and TRBJ1-5; D uncertain. V lost 3 bases to trimming and J lost 3 bases, with 6 bases between them. This CDR3 has 13 residues. Germline CDR1 is SNHLY and CDR2 is FYNNEI. The CDR3 reads CASSEGNNQPQHF. In nucleotides, the CDR3 is TGTGCCAGCAGTGAGGGGAACAATCAGCCCCAGCATTTT.

The genes are TRBV29-1 and TRBJ2-1; no clear D gene. The CDR3 is 13 residues long. V lost 4 bases and J lost 5, with 12 bases in between. Germline V gene data show CDR1 as SQVTM and CDR2 as ANQGSEA. The CDR3 nucleotides read TGCAGCGTTGGGCAGATCCACCACAATGAGCAGTTCTTC. This translates into CSVGQIHHNEQFF.

The table lists this clone with a few counts. The rearrangement links TRBV6-5 to TRBJ1-3; D gene unclear. Germline lookup yields CDR1 MNHEY and CDR2 SVGAGI. V lost 6 bases, J lost 0 bases, and 9 bases lay in between. The CDR3 spans 14 residues. The CDR3 is CASSRDISGNTIYF. The CDR3 nucleotides read TGTGCCAGCAGCCGAGATATCTCTGGAAACACCATATATTTT.

This clone was recorded a few times. The rearrangement uses TRBV11-2 and TRBJ2-1; 7 bases are shared with TRBD1. Germline V lookup: CDR1 SGHAT, CDR2 FQNNGV. V was pared by 0 bases and J by 7 bases, with 0 bases of the junction left unmatched. CDR3 length equals 13 residues. Here the CDR3 reads CASSLDRGNEQFF. CDR3 nucleotides: TGTGCCAGCAGCTTAGACAGGGGGAATGAGCAGTTCTTC.

The chain joins TRBV7-3 to TRBJ2-5, with 10 nucleotides matching TRBD2. Germline CDR1 SGHTA, CDR2 FQGTGA. V lost 0 bases and J lost 2; bases outside the gene matches: 0. This CDR3 contains 15 residues. The CDR3 loop reads CASSLTAGGQETQYF. As DNA, the CDR3 is TGTGCCAGCAGCTTAACAGCGGGGGGGCAAGAGACCCAGTACTTC.

The chain has TRBV5-1 and TRBJ1-6, with a weak D call TRBD1 (5 bases). Trimming left V 4 bases short and J 7 bases short, with 18 bases between. CDR1 SGHRS and CDR2 YFSETQ come from the germline V gene. CDR3 size: 16 residues. In DNA, the CDR3 is TGCGCCAGCAGCGTTTCAGGGTCACGAGGGAATTCACCCCTCCACTTT. As protein: CASSVSGSRGNSPLHF. The full variable domain, in which reference TRBV5-1 and TRBJ1-6 provide the parts outside the CDR3, is KAGVTQTPRYLIKTRGQQVTLSCSPISGHRSVSWYQQTPGQGLQFLFEYFSETQRNKGNFPGRFSGRQFSNSRSEMNVSTLELGDSALYLCASSVSGSRGNSPLHFGNGTRLTVT.

The rearrangement joins TRBV19 to TRBJ1-5, with 8 nucleotides matching TRBD1. V gave up 11 bases and J gave up 6 bases; unmatched junction bases: 12. The CDR3 spans 14 residues. Germline assignment: CDR1 LNHDA and CDR2 SQIVND (reference sequence). The CDR3 protein is CASQPGQGFQPQHF. The CDR3 DNA is TGTGCCTCCCAGCCTGGACAGGGCTTTCAGCCCCAGCATTTT.

This sequence joins TRBV30 and TRBJ2-7; D perhaps matches TRBD2 (5 bases). Trimming pared 7 bases from V and 1 base from J, leaving 5 bases between. CDR3 length equals 10 residues. The germline gives CDR1 GTSNPN, CDR2 SVGIG (reference sequence). The CDR3 loop reads CASGSYEQYF. In nucleotides, the CDR3 is TGTGCCTCGGGGTCCTACGAGCAGTACTTC.

The rearrangement links TRBV29-1 to TRBJ2-7; maybe TRBD1 (6 bases). The length of the CDR3 is 12 residues. CDR1 SQVTM and CDR2 ANQGSEA come from the germline V gene. The V end was cut by 3 bases, the J end by 6 bases, with 12 bases between. This CDR3 is CSVDAGDGEQYF. The CDR3 DNA reads as TGCAGCGTTGACGCAGGGGACGGCGAGCAGTACTTC.

This chain uses TRBV30 with TRBJ2-6; 8 nucleotides match TRBD1. The germline V gene encodes CDR1 GTSNPN and CDR2 SVGIG (reference sequence). CDR3 length: 16 residues. The junction had 9 bases not matched to a gene; V was cut back by 7 bases and J by 1 base. The CDR3 region has the DNA TGTGCCTTCTCCAGGGGGCGAACTTCTGGGGCCAACGTCCTGACTTTC. Its protein is CAFSRGRTSGANVLTF.

The genes are TRBV19 and TRBJ1-6, with D uncertain. CDR3 size: 14 residues. Germline CDR1 reads LNHDA; CDR2 reads SQIVND (reference sequence). The V gene lost 3 bases and the J gene lost 7 bases, with 10 bases spanning the gap. The CDR3 loop reads CASSIVRGNSPLHF. Written as DNA, the CDR3 is TGTGCCAGTAGTATTGTACGGGGAAATTCACCCCTCCACTTT.

The genes are TRBV9 and TRBJ2-2; 11 nucleotides match TRBD2. With 4 bases clipped from V and 3 bases from J, the junction kept 23 bases outside the gene matches. The CDR3 length is 22 residues. CDR1 is SGDLS and CDR2 is YYNGEE in the germline V gene. CDR3 region: CASSPLLPGTSGTPADTGELFF. The CDR3 DNA sequence: TGTGCCAGCAGCCCTCTTCTCCCGGGGACTAGCGGAACTCCGGCGGACACCGGGGAGCTGTTTTTT.

This rearrangement joins TRBV7-9 to TRBJ2-1; 8 nucleotides agree with TRBD1. V lost 8 bases and J lost 7; bases outside the gene matches: 19. CDR1 and CDR2 from the germline V gene are SEHNR and FQNEAQ (reference sequence). There are 17 residues in the CDR3. CDR3: CASVPQGVGTGGNEQFF. Here the CDR3 DNA reads TGTGCCAGCGTCCCACAAGGAGTCGGGACAGGAGGGAATGAGCAGTTCTTC.

The V and J genes are TRBV30 and TRBJ2-1; D may be TRBD2 (5 bases). In germline, CDR1 is GTSNPN, CDR2 SVGIG (reference sequence). There are 14 residues in the CDR3. V dropped 1 base and J dropped 6 bases, with 13 bases sitting between them. The CDR3 here is CAWSGRGPFNEQFF. Here the CDR3 DNA reads TGTGCCTGGAGTGGACGGGGTCCCTTCAATGAGCAGTTCTTC.

The chain is built from TRBV15 and TRBJ2-5; D call uncertain. Trimming removed 0 bases from V and 2 bases from J, with 10 bases in between. There are 15 residues in the CDR3. Germline V gene lookup returns CDR1 LNHNV and CDR2 YYDKDF (reference sequence). The DNA for the CDR3 is TGTGCCACCAGCAGAGATCCACAGCAACAAGAGACCCAGTACTTC. Protein: CATSRDPQQQETQYF.

This CDR3 is CASSIGQGASQPQHF. Here the CDR3 DNA reads TGTGCCAGTAGTATTGGTCAGGGGGCGAGTCAGCCCCAGCATTTT. The chain has TRBV19 and TRBJ1-5; TRBD1 aligns across 8 bases. The CDR3 totals 15 residues. V lost 3 bases, J lost 6 bases, and 7 bases stayed unmatched. Germline V gene data show CDR1 as LNHDA and CDR2 as SQIVND (reference sequence).

V usage is TRBV23-1 and J usage is TRBJ2-5; TRBD1 might be the D (6 bases). TRBV23-1 is identified as an open reading frame with a role that is uncertain. This CDR3 has 18 residues. Trimming took 5 bases from V and 2 from J, leaving 24 bases between them. CDR3 amino acids: CASSTARHREREQETQYF. The CDR3 DNA follows: TGCGCCAGCAGTACCGCGCGACACAGGGAAAGGGAACAAGAGACCCAGTACTTC.

V and J are TRBV29-1 and TRBJ2-7; the match to TRBD1 covers 8 bases. V trimming: 6 bases; J trimming: 5 bases; junction bases outside the gene matches: 9. The CDR3 runs 13 residues. CDR1 SQVTM and CDR2 ANQGSEA come from the germline V gene. CDR3 region: CSVGQVLRDEQYF. The CDR3 nucleotides read TGCAGCGTGGGACAGGTCCTTAGGGACGAGCAGTACTTC.

This chain links TRBV7-9 with TRBJ2-5, with a possible D match to TRBD2 (5 bases). V was pared by 5 bases and J by 1 base, with 17 bases between. Looked up from germline, CDR1 is SEHNR and CDR2 is FQNEAQ (reference sequence). The CDR3 totals 16 residues. The CDR3 spells CASSQDLTRPQETQYF. The CDR3, as DNA: TGTGCCAGCAGCCAAGATCTAACTAGGCCCCAAGAGACCCAGTACTTC.

The V call is TRBV7-9, the J call TRBJ2-5; no reliable D call. Germline V gene data show CDR1 as SEHNR and CDR2 as FQNEAQ (reference sequence). V was clipped by 10 bases and J by 2 bases, with 14 bases between them. The CDR3 is 13 amino acids. DNA of the CDR3: TGTGCCATCGACCCGGACGCTCAAGAGACCCAGTACTTC. This codes for CAIDPDAQETQYF.

The sample holds a few counts of this clone. The chain carries TRBV25-1 and TRBJ1-6; unclear D gene. The CDR3 is made up of 12 amino acids. V lost 7 bases and J lost 7, with 8 bases in between. The V gene's germline CDR1 is MGHDK and CDR2 SYGVNS. The CDR3 DNA is TGTGCCAGCAATCCGGGGAATTCACCCCTCCACTTT. This codes for CASNPGNSPLHF.

V usage is TRBV25-1 and J usage is TRBJ1-6; no definite D call. CDR1 MGHDK and CDR2 SYGVNS come from the germline V gene. The CDR3 is made up of 13 amino acids. The V gene lost 4 bases and the J gene lost 10 bases, with 11 bases spanning the gap. CDR3: CASSGVRNSPLHF. The CDR3, as DNA: TGTGCCAGCAGTGGGGTCCGGAACTCACCCCTCCACTTT.

The chain combines TRBV25-1 with TRBJ1-6; D may be TRBD1 (5 bases). The length of the CDR3 is 15 residues. The V end was cut by 4 bases, the J end by 7 bases, with 14 bases between. Germline V CDR1 and CDR2: MGHDK, SYGVNS. The chain's CDR3 is CASSVGVGGNSPLHF. For the CDR3, the DNA is TGTGCCAGCAGTGTGGGAGTTGGGGGGAATTCACCCCTCCACTTT.

This clone turned up a few times. Other DNA sequences in the sample encode the same CDR3. This sequence joins TRBV7-2 and TRBJ2-3; possibly TRBD2 for D (5 bases). V shed 5 bases and J shed 5 bases, with 14 bases lying between them. The CDR3 spans 14 residues. Germline V gene lookup returns CDR1 SGHTA and CDR2 FQGNSA. The CDR3 nucleotides read TGTGCCAGCAGCCTCGTGAGGGCGGGAGATACGCAGTATTTT. It specifies CASSLVRAGDTQYF.

V is TRBV7-9 and J is TRBJ2-6; unclear D gene. Deletions cut 3 bases from V and 2 bases from J, with 11 bases between. CDR3 length equals 16 residues. Germline V gene data show CDR1 as SEHNR and CDR2 as FQNEAQ (reference sequence). CDR3 protein: CASSLGGAAGANVLTF. The CDR3 DNA is TGTGCCAGCAGCTTGGGCGGAGCCGCTGGGGCCAACGTCCTGACTTTC. The entire variable domain, with the rest obtained from reference TRBV7-9 and TRBJ2-6, is as follows: DTGVSQNPRHKITKRGQNVTFRCDPISEHNRLYWYRQTLGQGPEFLTYFQNEAQLEKSRLLSDRFSAERPKGSFSTLEIQRTEQGDSAMYLCASSLGGAAGANVLTFGAGSRLTVL.

V usage is TRBV4-1 and J usage is TRBJ1-5; the D is unclear. The V gene lost 1 base and the J gene lost 0 bases, with 4 bases spanning the gap. Germline V gene data show CDR1 as MGHRA and CDR2 as YSYEKL. This CDR3 region has 14 residues. DNA of the CDR3: TGCGCCAGCAGCCAAGGTTATAGCAATCAGCCCCAGCATTTT. It encodes CASSQGYSNQPQHF.